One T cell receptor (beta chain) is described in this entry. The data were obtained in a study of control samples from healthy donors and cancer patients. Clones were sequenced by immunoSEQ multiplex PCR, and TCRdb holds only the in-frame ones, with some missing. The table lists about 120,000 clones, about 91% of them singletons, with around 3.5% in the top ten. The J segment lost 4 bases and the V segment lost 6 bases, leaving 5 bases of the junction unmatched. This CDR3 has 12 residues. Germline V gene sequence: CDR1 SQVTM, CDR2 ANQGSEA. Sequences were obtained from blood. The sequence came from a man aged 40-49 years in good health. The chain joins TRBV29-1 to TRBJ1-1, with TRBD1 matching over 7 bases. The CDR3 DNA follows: TGCAGCGTCCACCGACAGGGCACTGAAGCTTTCTTT. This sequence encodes CSVHRQGTEAFF.